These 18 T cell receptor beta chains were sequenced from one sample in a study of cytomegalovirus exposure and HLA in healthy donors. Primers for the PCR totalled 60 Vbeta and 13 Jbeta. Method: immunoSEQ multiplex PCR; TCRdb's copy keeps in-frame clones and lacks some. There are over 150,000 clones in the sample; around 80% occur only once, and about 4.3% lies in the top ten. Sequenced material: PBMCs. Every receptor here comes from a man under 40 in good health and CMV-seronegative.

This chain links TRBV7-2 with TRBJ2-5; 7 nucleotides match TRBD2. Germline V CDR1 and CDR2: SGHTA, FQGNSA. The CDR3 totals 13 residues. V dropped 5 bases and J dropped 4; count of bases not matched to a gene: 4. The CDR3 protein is CASSGRARETQYF. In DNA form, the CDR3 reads TGTGCCAGCAGCGGGAGGGCCCGAGAGACCCAGTACTTC. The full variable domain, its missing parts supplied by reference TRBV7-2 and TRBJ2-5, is GAGVSQSPSNKVTEKGKDVELRCDPISGHTALYWYRQSLGQGLEFLIYFQGNSAPDKSGLPSDRFSAERTGGSVSTLTIQRTQQEDSAVYLCASSGRARETQYFGPGTRLLVL.

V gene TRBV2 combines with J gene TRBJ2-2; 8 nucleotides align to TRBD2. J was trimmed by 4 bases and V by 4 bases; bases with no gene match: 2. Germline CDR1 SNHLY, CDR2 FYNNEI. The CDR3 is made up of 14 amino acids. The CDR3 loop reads CASSGLASTGELFF. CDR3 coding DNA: TGTGCCAGCAGTGGACTAGCGAGCACCGGGGAGCTGTTTTTT.

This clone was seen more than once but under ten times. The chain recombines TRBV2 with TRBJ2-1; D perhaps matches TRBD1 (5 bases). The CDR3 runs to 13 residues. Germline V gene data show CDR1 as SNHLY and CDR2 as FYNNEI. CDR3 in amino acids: CAFGQGLYNEQFF. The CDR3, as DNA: TGTGCGTTCGGGCAGGGATTATACAATGAGCAGTTCTTC.

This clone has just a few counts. The CDR3 region is CASSLALAGHTGELFF. The DNA for the CDR3 is TGCGCCAGCAGCTTGGCTCTAGCGGGCCACACCGGGGAGCTGTTTTTT. The chain has TRBV5-1 and TRBJ2-2; 8 bases map to TRBD2. V shed 0 bases, J shed 3 bases, and the junction held 4 bases outside the gene matches. From germline, CDR1 is SGHRS and CDR2 YFSETQ. The CDR3 sequence is 16 residues long. Looking up the rest from reference TRBV5-1 and TRBJ2-2 gives the full variable domain: KAGVTQTPRYLIKTRGQQVTLSCSPISGHRSVSWYQQTPGQGLQFLFEYFSETQRNKGNFPGRFSGRQFSNSRSEMNVSTLELGDSALYLCASSLALAGHTGELFFGEGSRLTVL.

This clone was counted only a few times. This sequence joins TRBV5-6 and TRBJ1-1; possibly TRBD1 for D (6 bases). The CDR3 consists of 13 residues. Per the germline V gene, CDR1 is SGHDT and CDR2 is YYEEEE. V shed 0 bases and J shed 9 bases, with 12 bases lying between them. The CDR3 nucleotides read TGTGCCAGCAGCTTGGGCCGGGGGGGGCAAGCTTTCTTT. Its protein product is CASSLGRGGQAFF.

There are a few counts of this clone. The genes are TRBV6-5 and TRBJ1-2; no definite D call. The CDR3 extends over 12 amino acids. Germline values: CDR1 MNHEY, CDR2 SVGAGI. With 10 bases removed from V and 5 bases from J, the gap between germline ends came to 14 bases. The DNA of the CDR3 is TGTGCCACCAGGATTGAGGGTTATGGCTACACCTTC. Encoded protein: CATRIEGYGYTF.

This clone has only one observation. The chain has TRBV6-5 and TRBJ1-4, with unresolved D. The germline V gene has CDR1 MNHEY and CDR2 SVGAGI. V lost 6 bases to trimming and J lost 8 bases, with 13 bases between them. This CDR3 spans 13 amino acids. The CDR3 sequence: CASSPKEYEKLFF. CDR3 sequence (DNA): TGTGCCAGCAGCCCAAAGGAGTACGAAAAACTGTTTTTT.

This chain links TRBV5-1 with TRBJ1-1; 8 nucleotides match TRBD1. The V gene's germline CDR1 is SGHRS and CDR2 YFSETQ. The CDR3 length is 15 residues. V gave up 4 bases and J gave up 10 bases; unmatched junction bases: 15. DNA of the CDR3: TGCGCCAGCAGCGTCCCGGGACAGGATAGTCGACGAGCTTTCTTT. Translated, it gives CASSVPGQDSRRAFF.

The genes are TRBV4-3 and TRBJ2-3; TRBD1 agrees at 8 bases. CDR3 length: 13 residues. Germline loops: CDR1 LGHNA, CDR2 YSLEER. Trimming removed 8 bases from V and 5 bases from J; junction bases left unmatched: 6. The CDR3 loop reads CASGQGYKDTQYF. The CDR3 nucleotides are TGCGCCAGCGGACAGGGTTACAAAGATACGCAGTATTTT.

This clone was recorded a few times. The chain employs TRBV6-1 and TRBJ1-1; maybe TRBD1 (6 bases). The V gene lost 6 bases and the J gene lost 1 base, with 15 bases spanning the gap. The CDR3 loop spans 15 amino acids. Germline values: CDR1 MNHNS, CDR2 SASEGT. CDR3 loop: CASSPTRGRNTEAFF. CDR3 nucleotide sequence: TGTGCCAGCAGCCCGACCAGGGGAAGGAACACTGAAGCTTTCTTT.

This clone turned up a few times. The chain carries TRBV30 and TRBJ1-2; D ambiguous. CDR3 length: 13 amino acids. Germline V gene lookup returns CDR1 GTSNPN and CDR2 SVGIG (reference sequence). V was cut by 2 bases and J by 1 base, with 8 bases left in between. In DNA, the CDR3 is TGTGCCTGGAGTTTCACAGTTAACTATGGCTACACCTTC. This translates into CAWSFTVNYGYTF.

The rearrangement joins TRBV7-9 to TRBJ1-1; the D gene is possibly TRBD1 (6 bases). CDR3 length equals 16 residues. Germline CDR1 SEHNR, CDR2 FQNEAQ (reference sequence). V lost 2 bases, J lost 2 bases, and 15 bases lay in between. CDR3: CASSLRGRGFNTEAFF. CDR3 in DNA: TGTGCCAGCAGCTTAAGGGGGAGGGGATTCAACACTGAAGCTTTCTTT.

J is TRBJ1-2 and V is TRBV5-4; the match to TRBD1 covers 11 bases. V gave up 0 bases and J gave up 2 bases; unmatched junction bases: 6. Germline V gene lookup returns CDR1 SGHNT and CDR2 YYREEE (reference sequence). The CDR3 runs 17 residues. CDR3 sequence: CASSLGTGGVRNYGYTF. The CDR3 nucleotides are TGTGCCAGCAGCTTGGGGACAGGGGGCGTTAGGAACTATGGCTACACCTTC.

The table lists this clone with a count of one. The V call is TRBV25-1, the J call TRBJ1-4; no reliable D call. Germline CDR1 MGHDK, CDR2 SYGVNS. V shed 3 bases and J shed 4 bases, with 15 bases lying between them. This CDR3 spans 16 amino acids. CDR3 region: CASSDNAAEVNEKLFF. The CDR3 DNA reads TGTGCCAGCAGTGATAACGCGGCAGAAGTTAATGAAAAACTGTTTTTT.

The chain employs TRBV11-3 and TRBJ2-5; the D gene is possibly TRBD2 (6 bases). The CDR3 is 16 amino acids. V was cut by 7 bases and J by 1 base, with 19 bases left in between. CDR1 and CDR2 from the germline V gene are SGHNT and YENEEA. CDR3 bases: TGTGCCAGCAACCCTTACGTTGGGGGGTCCCAAGAGACCCAGTACTTC. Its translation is CASNPYVGGSQETQYF.

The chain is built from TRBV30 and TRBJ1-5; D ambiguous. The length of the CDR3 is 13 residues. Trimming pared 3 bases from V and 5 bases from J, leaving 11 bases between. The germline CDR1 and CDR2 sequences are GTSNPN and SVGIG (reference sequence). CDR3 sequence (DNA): TGTGCCTGGAGCGGGAGGTGGGATCAGCCCCAGCATTTT. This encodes CAWSGRWDQPQHF.

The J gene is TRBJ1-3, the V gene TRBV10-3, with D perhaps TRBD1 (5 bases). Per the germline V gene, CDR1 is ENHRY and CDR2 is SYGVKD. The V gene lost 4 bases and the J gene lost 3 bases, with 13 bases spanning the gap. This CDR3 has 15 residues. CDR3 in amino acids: CAISGGDLFGNTIYF. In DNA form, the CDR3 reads TGTGCCATCAGTGGGGGGGACTTATTTGGAAACACCATATATTTT.

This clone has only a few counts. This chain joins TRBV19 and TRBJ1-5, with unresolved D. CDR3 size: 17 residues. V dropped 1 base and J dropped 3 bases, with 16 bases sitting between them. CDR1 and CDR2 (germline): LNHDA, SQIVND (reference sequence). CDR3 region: CASSIVGPNPVNQPQHF. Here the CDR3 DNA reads TGTGCCAGTAGTATAGTGGGCCCAAACCCCGTCAATCAGCCCCAGCATTTT.